This TCR beta chain is drawn from a study of CD8+CD57+ T cells in acquired aplastic anemia. About the study: Sorted cells (CD4+ and CD8+) yielded DNA amounts that averaged about 3.1 ug.

Genomic DNA acted as the template from which TCR beta VDJ combination and CDR3 sequence profiling were carried out. TCRdb fed the reads into MiXCR, producing one record per CDR3 protein. The data show more than 250,000 distinct CDR3 sequences, approximately 80% seen once. This clonotype came up once. Its antigen is as yet unknown. Those patients picked for sequencing had displayed CD8+CD57+ cell expansion on flow cytometry. Findings and limits, study-wide: Both patients and controls carried the same twenty-nine CD8+ CDR3 sequences.

This CDR3 has 14 residues. The germline CDR1 and CDR2 sequences are SEHNR and FQNEAQ (reference sequence). V was pared by 6 bases and J by 6 bases, with 16 bases between. Source material: sorted CD4+, CD8+, or CD8+CD57+ T cells (not recorded which) from PBMCs. The receptor was derived from a human donor with aplastic anemia. This sequence joins TRBV7-9 and TRBJ2-3; weak D call: TRBD1 (6 bases). The chain's CDR3 is CASRVEGVPDTQYF. CDR3 nucleotide sequence: TGTGCCAGCAGGGTAGAGGGGGTTCCCGATACGCAGTATTTT.